This T cell receptor (beta chain) was recovered during a study of long-term antiretroviral therapy in people with HIV. HIV-positive participants all received treatment in the United States. CDR3 size: 13 residues. With 4 bases removed from V and 6 bases from J, the gap between germline ends came to 13 bases. Runs used v3.0 of the immunoSEQ assay and were done at survey level. Here immunoSEQ multiplex PCR was the method, and the copy in TCRdb shows in-frame clones only, minus some. The sample records around 33,000 clones, roughly 80% being singletons. The rearrangement uses TRBV23-1 and TRBJ2-7; unclear D gene. TRBV23-1 is treated as an ORF (open reading frame) with a function not yet certain. The sequences come from unsorted PBMCs, collected 0.3 years after starting antiretroviral therapy. This TCR was sampled from a young man with HIV. CDR3 in DNA: TGCGCCAGCAGTCCCCCCTACACCTTCGAGCAGTACTTC. Its protein product is CASSPPYTFEQYF.